This TCR beta chain was observed in a study of T cell responses to AZD1222 COVID-19 vaccine. The CDR3 has 16 residues. Germline-derived CDR1 and CDR2 are GTSNPN and SVGIG (reference sequence). Trimming took 4 bases from V and 5 from J, leaving 23 bases between them. Findings and limits, study-wide: The reported proportion of spike-specific TCRs targeting unmutated variant regions was nearly half. Spike was spanned by vaccine-associated CD4 TCRs, with dominance at 160-218 and 743-854. Most donors were white British, females outnumbered males, and clonal diversity was possibly underestimated.

Here immunoSEQ multiplex PCR was the method, and the copy in TCRdb shows in-frame clones only, minus some. The sample contains 100,000 to 150,000 clones, approximately 89% of which appear only once. Concerning this clone: Its antigen is not known.

The sequenced sample was peripheral blood, obtained on day 0 of AZD1222 vaccination. The J gene is TRBJ1-1, the V gene TRBV30; tentative D call: TRBD1 (6 bases). The clonotype comes from an adult in good health. The CDR3 DNA follows: TGTGCCTGGAAGGGTCTTTTCGGGGGGCTTGGTACTGAAGCTTTCTTT. Encoded protein: CAWKGLFGGLGTEAFF.